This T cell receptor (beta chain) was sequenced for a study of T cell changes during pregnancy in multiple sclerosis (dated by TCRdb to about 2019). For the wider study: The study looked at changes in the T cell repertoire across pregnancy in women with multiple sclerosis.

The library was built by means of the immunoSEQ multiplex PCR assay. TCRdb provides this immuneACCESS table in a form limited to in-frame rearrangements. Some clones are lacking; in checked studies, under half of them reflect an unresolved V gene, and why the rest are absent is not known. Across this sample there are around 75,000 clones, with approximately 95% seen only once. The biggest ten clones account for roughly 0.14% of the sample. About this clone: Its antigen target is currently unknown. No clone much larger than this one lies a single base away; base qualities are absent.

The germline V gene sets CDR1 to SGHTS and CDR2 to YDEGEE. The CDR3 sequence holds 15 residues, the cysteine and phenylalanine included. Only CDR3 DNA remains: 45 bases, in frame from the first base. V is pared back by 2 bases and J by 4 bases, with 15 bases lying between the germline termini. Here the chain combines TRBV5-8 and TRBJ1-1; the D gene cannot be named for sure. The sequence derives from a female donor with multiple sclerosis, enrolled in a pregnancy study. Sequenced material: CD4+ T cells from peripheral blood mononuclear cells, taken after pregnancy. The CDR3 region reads CASSLNPGPITEAFF. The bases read TGTGCCAGCAGCTTAAACCCCGGTCCGATCACTGAAGCTTTCTTT. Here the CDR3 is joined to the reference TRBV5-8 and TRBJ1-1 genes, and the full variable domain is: EAGVTQSPTHLIKTRGQQATLRCSPISGHTSVYWYQQALGLGLQFLLWYDEGEERNRGNFPPRFSGRQFPNYSSELNVNALELEDSALYLCASSLNPGPITEAFFGQGTRLTVV.